Shown below are 9 T cell receptor beta chains from a single sample sequenced in a study of cytomegalovirus exposure and HLA in healthy donors. The PCR was carried out with 60 Vbeta primers and 13 Jbeta primers. Sequencing was performed with immunoSEQ multiplex PCR; in TCRdb, only in-frame clones are kept and a portion is missing. The repertoire holds fewer than 150,000 clones, with roughly 15% as singletons. What was sequenced was PBMCs. Every receptor here comes from a young woman in good health and CMV-seronegative.

The sample holds many counts of this clone. V usage is TRBV7-9 and J usage is TRBJ2-3; 11 bases fit TRBD2. The CDR3 totals 14 residues. After removal of 4 bases from V and 3 bases from J, the junction contained 0 bases not matched to a gene. The germline V gene has CDR1 SEHNR and CDR2 FQNEAQ (reference sequence). CDR3 coding DNA: TGTGCCAGCAGCTGGACTAGCGGGACAGATACGCAGTATTTT. This translates into CASSWTSGTDTQYF.

Only a few counts were recorded for this clone. V and J are TRBV7-2 and TRBJ2-1; tentatively, D is TRBD2 (6 bases). CDR3 length: 16 amino acids. The germline V and J ends were trimmed by 3 bases and 0 bases, with 12 bases remaining between them. Germline V gene sequence: CDR1 SGHTA, CDR2 FQGNSA. The CDR3 sequence is CASSFSSASSYNEQFF. CDR3 bases: TGTGCCAGCAGCTTTTCTAGCGCGAGCTCCTACAATGAGCAGTTCTTC. The full variable domain, with the rest looked up from reference TRBV7-2 and TRBJ2-1, is GAGVSQSPSNKVTEKGKDVELRCDPISGHTALYWYRQSLGQGLEFLIYFQGNSAPDKSGLPSDRFSAERTGGSVSTLTIQRTQQEDSAVYLCASSFSSASSYNEQFFGPGTRLTVL.

This clone was picked up a small number of times. The chain links TRBV4-1 to TRBJ1-5; D possibly corresponds to TRBD1 (5 bases). This CDR3 has 13 residues. V dropped 3 bases and J dropped 9 bases, with 12 bases sitting between them. Germline CDR1 MGHRA, CDR2 YSYEKL. CDR3 region: CASSHPREGPQHF. The CDR3, as DNA: TGCGCCAGCAGCCACCCCAGGGAGGGGCCCCAGCATTTT.

In DNA, the CDR3 is TGTGCCAGCAGTTACTCACAGGGTATGGACACAGATACGCAGTATTTT. Its translation: CASSYSQGMDTDTQYF. This rearrangement joins TRBV6-6 to TRBJ2-3; possible D gene TRBD1, 6 bases. The germline gives CDR1 MNHNY, CDR2 SVGAGI (reference sequence). The CDR3 contains 16 residues. V was cut by 0 bases and J by 2 bases, with 12 bases left in between.

In its sample, this clone was seen a few times. The V call is TRBV28, the J call TRBJ1-5, with 7 positions matching TRBD1. The V gene's germline CDR1 is MDHEN and CDR2 SYDVKM. V shed 4 bases and J 0 bases; nucleotides not matched to a gene: 6. There are 16 residues in the CDR3. The CDR3, as DNA: TGTGCCAGCAGTTCTGGGACAGCCCTTAGCAATCAGCCCCAGCATTTT. The encoded protein is CASSSGTALSNQPQHF.

The chain links TRBV4-3 to TRBJ1-6; TRBD1 aligns across 9 bases. Germline assignment: CDR1 LGHNA and CDR2 YSLEER. This CDR3 spans 17 amino acids. V shed 5 bases and J 7 bases; nucleotides not matched to a gene: 12. The CDR3 spells CASSMDRGPAGNSPLHF. CDR3 bases: TGCGCCAGCAGCATGGACAGGGGACCGGCCGGCAATTCACCCCTCCACTTT.

This clone has only a few counts. V and J are TRBV25-1 and TRBJ2-3, with 8 bases identical to TRBD2. The CDR3 covers 15 residues. Germline trimming cut 5 bases from V and 8 bases from J; bases unmatched to any gene: 12. Germline lookup yields CDR1 MGHDK and CDR2 SYGVNS. In DNA, the CDR3 is TGTGCCAGCAGTCGAGCGGGGGCCCTAACCAGTACGCAGTATTTT. Protein product: CASSRAGALTSTQYF.

J is TRBJ2-2 and V is TRBV19; 10 bases align to TRBD1. Germline CDR1 reads LNHDA; CDR2 reads SQIVND (reference sequence). V gave up 5 bases and J gave up 4 bases; unmatched junction bases: 10. The CDR3 spans 17 residues. CDR3 loop: CASSLADRGLFTGELFF. The CDR3, as DNA: TGTGCCAGTAGTCTAGCCGACAGGGGGCTATTCACCGGGGAGCTGTTTTTT.

This clone has more than one count but fewer than ten. The chain is built from TRBV27 and TRBJ1-2; D is uncertain. CDR1 and CDR2 (germline): MNHEY, SMNVEV (reference sequence). V was cut by 7 bases and J by 3 bases, with 18 bases left in between. The CDR3 has 15 amino acids. CDR3 loop: CASTPRSGRDYGYTF. CDR3 DNA: TGTGCCAGCACCCCCAGGTCGGGAAGGGACTATGGCTACACCTTC.